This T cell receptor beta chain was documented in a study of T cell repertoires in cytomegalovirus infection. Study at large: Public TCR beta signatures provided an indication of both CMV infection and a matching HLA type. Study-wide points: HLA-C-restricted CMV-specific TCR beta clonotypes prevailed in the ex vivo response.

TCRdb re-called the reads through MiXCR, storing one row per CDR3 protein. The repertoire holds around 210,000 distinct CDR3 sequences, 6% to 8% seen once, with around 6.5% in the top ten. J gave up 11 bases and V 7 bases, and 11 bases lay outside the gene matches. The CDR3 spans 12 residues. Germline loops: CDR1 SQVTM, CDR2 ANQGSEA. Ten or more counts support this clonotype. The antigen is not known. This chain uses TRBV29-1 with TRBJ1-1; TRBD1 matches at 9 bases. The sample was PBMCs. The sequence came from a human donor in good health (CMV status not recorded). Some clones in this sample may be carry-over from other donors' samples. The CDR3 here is CSGKDRGLSAFF. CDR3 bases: TGCAGCGGAAAGGACAGGGGACTCTCCGCTTTCTTT.